Given below is one TCR beta chain in context. Antigen unknown. The sample is drawn from a study of T cell repertoires in cytomegalovirus infection. Study-wide background: Recently described HLA-C-restricted plus well-studied HLA-B-restricted CMV epitopes were used. It was the public TCR beta signatures that indicated both CMV infection and matching HLA type. General study points: The ex vivo response was dominated by HLA-C-restricted CMV-specific TCR beta clonotypes.

The length of the CDR3 is 13 residues. The V gene's germline CDR1 is SGHRS and CDR2 YFSETQ. Trimming pared 0 bases from V and 3 bases from J, leaving 6 bases between. TCRdb recomputed calls from the reads with MiXCR, one row per CDR3 protein. The table lists about 27,000 distinct CDR3 sequences, 15% to 20% of them singletons, with 65% to 85% in the top ten. The input for sequencing was CD8+ T cells from cultured PBMCs, taken from culture after CMV antigen stimulation. The chain recombines TRBV5-1 with TRBJ2-5; tentative D call: TRBD2 (5 bases). This TCR derives from a human donor in good health (CMV status not recorded). Some clones in this sample may be carry-over from other donors' samples. The CDR3 DNA sequence: TGCGCCAGCAGCTTGGCGGGAAAAGAGACCCAGTACTTC. As protein: CASSLAGKETQYF.